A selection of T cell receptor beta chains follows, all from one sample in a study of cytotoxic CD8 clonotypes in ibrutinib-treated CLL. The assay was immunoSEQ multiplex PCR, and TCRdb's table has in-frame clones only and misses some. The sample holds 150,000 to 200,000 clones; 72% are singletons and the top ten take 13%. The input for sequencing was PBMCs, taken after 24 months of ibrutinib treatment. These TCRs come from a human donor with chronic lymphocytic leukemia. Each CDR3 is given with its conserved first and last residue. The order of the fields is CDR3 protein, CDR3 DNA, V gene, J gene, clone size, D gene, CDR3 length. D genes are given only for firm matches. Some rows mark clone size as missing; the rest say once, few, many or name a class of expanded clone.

CDR3 protein: CASSLVDTDTQYF
CDR3 DNA: TGTGCCAGCAGTTTGGTAGACACAGATACGCAGTATTTT
V gene: TRBV6-6
J gene: TRBJ2-3
clone size: few
D gene: NA
CDR3 length: 13

CDR3 protein: CASSFLGASGLYGYTF
CDR3 DNA: TGTGCCAGCAGTTTTCTGGGGGCGAGTGGTTTATATGGCTACACCTTC
V gene: TRBV28
J gene: TRBJ1-2
clone size: NA
D gene: NA
CDR3 length: 16

CDR3 protein: CAIKQTGGLGITGNTIYF
CDR3 DNA: TGTGCCATCAAACAGACAGGGGGCCTCGGGATCACTGGAAACACCATATATTTT
V gene: TRBV10-3
J gene: TRBJ1-3
clone size: NA
D gene: TRBD1
CDR3 length: 18

CDR3 protein: CASSSQAGTGSYEQYF
CDR3 DNA: TGTGCCAGCTCATCGCAAGCCGGGACAGGGTCCTACGAGCAGTACTTC
V gene: TRBV18
J gene: TRBJ2-7
clone size: NA
D gene: TRBD1
CDR3 length: 16

CDR3 protein: CASSFPDSSYNEQFF
CDR3 DNA: TGTGCCAGCAGCTTTCCCGACAGCTCCTACAATGAGCAGTTCTTC
V gene: TRBV28
J gene: TRBJ2-1
clone size: NA
D gene: NA
CDR3 length: 15

CDR3 protein: CASSPPGWDTEAFF
CDR3 DNA: TGTGCCAGCAGCCCGCCGGGGTGGGACACTGAAGCTTTCTTT
V gene: TRBV5-6
J gene: TRBJ1-1
clone size: NA
D gene: NA
CDR3 length: 14

CDR3 protein: CASSSNSGGQEQYF
CDR3 DNA: TGTGCCAGCAGCTCGAACTCTGGGGGGCAGGAGCAGTACTTC
V gene: TRBV11-2
J gene: TRBJ2-7
clone size: NA
D gene: NA
CDR3 length: 14

CDR3 protein: CASSQDPAGSELNSYNEQFF
CDR3 DNA: TGCGCCAGCAGCCAAGATCCAGCGGGATCAGAACTTAACTCCTACAATGAGCAGTTCTTC
V gene: TRBV4-1
J gene: TRBJ2-1
clone size: NA
D gene: TRBD2
CDR3 length: 20

CDR3 protein: CASSVTGTGREQYF
CDR3 DNA: TGTGCCAGCAGTGTAACCGGGACAGGGCGCGAGCAGTACTTC
V gene: TRBV6-1
J gene: TRBJ2-7
clone size: few
D gene: TRBD1
CDR3 length: 14

CDR3 protein: CAISLMGGLNRVTGNTIYF
CDR3 DNA: TGTGCCATCAGCCTCATGGGGGGGCTAAATAGGGTGACTGGAAACACCATATATTTT
V gene: TRBV10-3
J gene: TRBJ1-3
clone size: few
D gene: NA
CDR3 length: 19

CDR3 protein: CASRGTWGAQTQYF
CDR3 DNA: TGTGCCAGCAGGGGCACATGGGGTGCTCAGACCCAGTACTTC
V gene: TRBV7-2
J gene: TRBJ2-5
clone size: NA
D gene: NA
CDR3 length: 14

CDR3 protein: CASSEGQENMNTEAFF
CDR3 DNA: TGTGCCAGCAGTGAGGGACAGGAAAACATGAACACTGAAGCTTTCTTT
V gene: TRBV25-1
J gene: TRBJ1-1
clone size: once
D gene: TRBD1
CDR3 length: 16

CDR3 protein: CASSLVGSGSLREQYF
CDR3 DNA: TGTGCCAGCAGCTTAGTTGGTAGCGGGAGTCTGAGGGAGCAGTACTTC
V gene: TRBV7-6
J gene: TRBJ2-7
clone size: NA
D gene: TRBD2
CDR3 length: 16